Each of the 3 T cell receptor beta chains below was sequenced from the same sample in a study of T cell repertoires in cytomegalovirus infection (dated by TCRdb to between 2018 and 2021). Sequencing was performed on an Illumina HiSeq 1500. Using fastp at Q25 and MiXCR, TCRdb reprocessed the public reads and kept productive beta chains. Rows are unified per CDR3 protein, each entry keeping the most common DNA and genes. The sample table shows a few hundred thousand distinct CDR3 sequences, and 15% to 20% are seen once. The ten largest account for 9.5% to 15% of the sample. The sample comprised PBMCs. The receptors were sampled from a human donor in good health (CMV status not recorded). Some clones in this sample may be carry-over from other donors' samples.

A few counts support this clonotype. This chain connects TRBV6-6 to TRBJ2-1; 8 bases map to TRBD2. The CDR3 covers 14 residues. Germline CDR1 is MNHNY and CDR2 is SVGAGI (reference sequence). J lost 16 bases, V lost 0 bases, and 11 bases had no gene match. The CDR3 protein is CASSYSPTSASSFF. CDR3 coding DNA: TGTGCCAGCAGTTACTCTCCGACTAGCGCCTCTTCTTTCTTC.

In this sample, this clonotype turned up a few times. This chain joins TRBV9 and TRBJ2-5, with TRBD1 as a possible D gene (6 bases). The CDR3 length is 14 residues. Trimming shortened V by 0 bases and J by 5 bases, and 11 bases separated the two germline ends. Germline lookup yields CDR1 SGDLS and CDR2 YYNGEE. The CDR3 loop reads CASSVDPGVETQYF. The CDR3 DNA reads as TGTGCCAGCAGCGTAGATCCAGGGGTTGAGACCCAGTACTTC.

This clonotype showed up many times. The chain has TRBV6-1 and TRBJ2-4; the D gene could be TRBD1 or TRBD2 (6 bases each). This CDR3 has 15 amino acids. In germline, CDR1 is MNHNS, CDR2 SASEGT. With 6 bases removed from V and 1 base from J, the gap between germline ends came to 13 bases. DNA of the CDR3: TGTGCCAGCAGCCCACTCGGGGGCGCCAAAAACATTCAGTACTTC. It yields the protein CASSPLGGAKNIQYF.